A selection of T cell receptor beta chains follows, all from one sample in a study of blood T cell repertoires in COVID-19. The repertoire was sequenced with immunoSEQ multiplex PCR; TCRdb's copy has only in-frame clones and lacks some. The sample contains 120,000 to 150,000 clones, roughly 90% of which appear only once. Sequencing was carried out using PBMCs or T cells enriched from blood (not recorded which). Receptors originate from a woman in her 30s with acute COVID-19. Each CDR3 is given with its conserved first and last residue. The D gene is left open where the match is weak.

v_gene,d_gene,CDR3aa
TRBV28,TRBD2,CASSFVLAGGSGYEQYF
TRBV12-3/TRBV12-4,TRBD1,CASSSGGNAFF
TRBV4-3,.,CASSQEWLRPLHF
TRBV6-5,.,CASSYATGNTDTQYF
TRBV11-2,TRBD2,CASSLDPSGYEQYF
TRBV7-8,TRBD2,CASSLGLAGVDTQYF
TRBV12-3/TRBV12-4,.,CASRPGSYEQYF
TRBV7-3,TRBD2,CASSLSAAGVNEQFF
TRBV7-2,TRBD2,CASTGAAGGTYEQYF
TRBV28,.,CASNDFAYQPQHF
TRBV7-9,TRBD1,CASSLGGQPNTEAFF
TRBV10-3,TRBD1,CAISGTGFMNTEAFF
TRBV7-2,TRBD2,CASSLVAGSYEQYF
TRBV29-1,.,CSVDGRLNAKNIQYF
TRBV28,.,CASSLYRDGNIQYF
TRBV6-2/TRBV6-3,.,CASSSFGEQYF
TRBV6-2/TRBV6-3,TRBD2,CASSLSGRLGIQYF
TRBV27,.,CASSPTDRDSYGYTF
TRBV11-2,TRBD1,CASSLSGQVIQETQYF
TRBV2,.,CASRESGDTQYF
TRBV20-1,.,CSASLTRPQETQYF
TRBV19,.,CASSSRHNYGYTF
TRBV7-9,TRBD2,CASSTSGSMGNEQFF
TRBV27,.,CASTGSGVGELFF
TRBV5-1,.,CASSFRGSNEKLFF
TRBV5-1,TRBD2,CASSFSGRQYEQYF
TRBV4-3,.,CASSRSGATGELFF
TRBV5-1,.,CASSLGGEGYNEQFF